Given below is one T cell receptor beta chain in context. As yet, its antigen is unknown. The data are from a study of regulatory T cells in long-lasting Graves disease. Broader study findings: Only peripheral blood was studied, not thyroid tissue.

Libraries of TCR beta came from iRepertoire HTBI primers plus Arm-PCR of CDR3 regions. TCRdb re-called the multiplex PCR reads with MiXCR, one entry per CDR3 protein. The sample lists about 620,000 distinct CDR3 sequences, 15% to 20% seen once, with 15% to 20% in the top ten. Time point: newly diagnosed GD, antithyroid drugs for less than 3 months. There was RNA extracted from PBMCs, and the TCR library was made from it. The patient group derived from an endocrinology department in Xi'an, China. The collection involved drawing 8 to 9 milliliters of peripheral blood into EDTA tubes. Germline V CDR1 and CDR2: DFQATT, SNEGSKA (reference sequence). V was pared by 0 bases and J by 9 bases, with 9 bases between. The CDR3 is made up of 12 amino acids. This same sample was also part of a study on T cells in Graves' hyperthyroidism and ophthalmopathy. This second report adds: Researchers ran a first-round RT-PCR on the TCR CDR3 using the HTBI primer set.

The sample here was peripheral blood mononuclear cells (PBMCs), taken at new diagnosis, from a patient treated with antithyroid drugs. This clonotype was sampled from a woman in her 30s with Graves disease. The genes are TRBV20-1 and TRBJ2-1, with D hard to call. The CDR3: CSARDLTVEQFF. The DNA of the CDR3 is TGCAGTGCTAGAGATCTGACGGTTGAGCAGTTCTTC.